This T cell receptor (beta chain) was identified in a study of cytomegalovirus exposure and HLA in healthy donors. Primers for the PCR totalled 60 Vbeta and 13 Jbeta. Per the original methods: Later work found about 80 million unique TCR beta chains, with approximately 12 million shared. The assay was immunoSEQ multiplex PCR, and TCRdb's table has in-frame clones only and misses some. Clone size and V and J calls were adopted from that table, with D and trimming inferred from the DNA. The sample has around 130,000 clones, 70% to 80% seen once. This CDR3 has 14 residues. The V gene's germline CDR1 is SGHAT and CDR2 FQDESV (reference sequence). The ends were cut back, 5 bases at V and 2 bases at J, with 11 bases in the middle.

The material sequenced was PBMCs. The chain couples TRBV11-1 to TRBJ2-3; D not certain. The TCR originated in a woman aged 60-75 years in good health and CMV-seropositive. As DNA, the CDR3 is TGTGCCAGCAGCCTAAGCGCGGACACAGATACGCAGTATTTT. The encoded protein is CASSLSADTDTQYF. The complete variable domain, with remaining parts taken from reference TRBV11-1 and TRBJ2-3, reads EAEVAQSPRYKITEKSQAVAFWCDPISGHATLYWYRQILGQGPELLVQFQDESVVDDSQLPKDRFSAERLKGVDSTLKIQPAELGDSAMYLCASSLSADTDTQYFGPGTRLTVL.